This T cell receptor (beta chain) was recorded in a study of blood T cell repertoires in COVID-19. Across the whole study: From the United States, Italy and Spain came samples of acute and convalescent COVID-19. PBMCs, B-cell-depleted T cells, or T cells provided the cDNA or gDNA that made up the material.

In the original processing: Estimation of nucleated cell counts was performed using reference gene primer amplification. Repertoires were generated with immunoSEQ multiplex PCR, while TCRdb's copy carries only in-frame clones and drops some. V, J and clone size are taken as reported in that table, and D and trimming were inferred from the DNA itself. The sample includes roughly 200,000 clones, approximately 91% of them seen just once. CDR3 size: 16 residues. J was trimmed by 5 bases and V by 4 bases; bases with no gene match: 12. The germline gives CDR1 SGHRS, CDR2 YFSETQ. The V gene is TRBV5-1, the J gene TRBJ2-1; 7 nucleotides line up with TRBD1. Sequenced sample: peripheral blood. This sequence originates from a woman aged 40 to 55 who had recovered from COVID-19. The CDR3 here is CASSGKDRVDNNEQFF. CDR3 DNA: TGCGCCAGCAGCGGAAAAGACAGGGTAGACAACAATGAGCAGTTCTTC.